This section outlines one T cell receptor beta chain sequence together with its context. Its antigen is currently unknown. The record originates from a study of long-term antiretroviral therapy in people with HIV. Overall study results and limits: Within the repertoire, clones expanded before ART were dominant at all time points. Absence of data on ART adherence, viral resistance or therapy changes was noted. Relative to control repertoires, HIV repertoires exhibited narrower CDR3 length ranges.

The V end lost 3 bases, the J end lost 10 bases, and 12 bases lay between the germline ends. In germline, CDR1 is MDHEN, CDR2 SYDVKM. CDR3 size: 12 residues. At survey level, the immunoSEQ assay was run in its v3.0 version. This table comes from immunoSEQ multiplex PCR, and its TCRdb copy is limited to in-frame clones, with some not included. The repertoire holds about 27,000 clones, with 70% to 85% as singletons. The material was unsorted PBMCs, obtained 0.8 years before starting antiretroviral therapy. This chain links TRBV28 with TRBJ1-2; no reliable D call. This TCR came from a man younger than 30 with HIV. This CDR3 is CASSLSGFDYTF. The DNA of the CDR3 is TGTGCCAGCAGTTTGTCGGGGTTTGACTACACCTTC.